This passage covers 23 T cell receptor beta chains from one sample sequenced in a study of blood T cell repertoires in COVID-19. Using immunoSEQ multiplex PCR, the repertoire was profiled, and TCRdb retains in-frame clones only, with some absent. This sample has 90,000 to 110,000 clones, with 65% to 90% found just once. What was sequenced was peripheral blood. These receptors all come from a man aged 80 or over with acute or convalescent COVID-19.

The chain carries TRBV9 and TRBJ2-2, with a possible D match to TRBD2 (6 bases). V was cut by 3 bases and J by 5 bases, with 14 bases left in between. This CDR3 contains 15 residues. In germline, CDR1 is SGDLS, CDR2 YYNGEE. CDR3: CASSAGRSGTGELFF. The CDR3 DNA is TGTGCCAGCAGCGCAGGTCGAAGCGGGACCGGGGAGCTGTTTTTT.

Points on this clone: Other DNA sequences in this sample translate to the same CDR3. CDR3 nucleotide sequence: TGTGCCTGGAGTGTCGGAGGGACGCAGTATTTT. This codes for CAWSVGGTQYF. The chain joins TRBV30 to TRBJ2-3; weak D call: TRBD2 (6 bases). V was pared by 0 bases and J by 9 bases, with 7 bases between. The germline CDR1 and CDR2 sequences are GTSNPN and SVGIG (reference sequence). The CDR3 has 11 residues.

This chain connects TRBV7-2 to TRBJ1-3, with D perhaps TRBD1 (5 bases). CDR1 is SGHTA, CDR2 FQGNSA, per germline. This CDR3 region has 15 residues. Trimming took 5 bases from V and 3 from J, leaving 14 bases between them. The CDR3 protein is CASSVNGGVGNTIYF. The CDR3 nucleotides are TGTGCCAGCAGCGTTAACGGGGGGGTTGGAAACACCATATATTTT.

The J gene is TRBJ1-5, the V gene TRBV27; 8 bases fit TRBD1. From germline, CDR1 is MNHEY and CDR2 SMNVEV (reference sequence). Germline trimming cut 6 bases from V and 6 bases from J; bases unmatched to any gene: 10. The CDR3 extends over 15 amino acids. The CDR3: CASSPTRDRGQPQHF. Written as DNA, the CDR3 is TGTGCCAGCAGCCCCACACGAGACAGGGGTCAGCCCCAGCATTTT.

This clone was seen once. CDR3 DNA sequence: TGTGCCAGCAGCTTTACTAGCGGGAGTTACGAGCAGTACTTC. Protein product: CASSFTSGSYEQYF. The chain couples TRBV7-3 to TRBJ2-7; TRBD2 aligns across 11 bases. Germline trimming cut 3 bases from V and 4 bases from J; bases unmatched to any gene: 2. CDR1 SGHTA and CDR2 FQGTGA come from the germline V gene. This CDR3 has 14 residues. The whole variable domain, remainder taken from reference TRBV7-3 and TRBJ2-7, is GAGVSQTPSNKVTEKGKYVELRCDPISGHTALYWYRQSLGQGPEFLIYFQGTGAADDSGLPNDRFFAVRPEGSVSTLKIQRTERGDSAVYLCASSFTSGSYEQYFGPGTRLTVT.

CDR3 residues: CASSSTTGYGYTF. The CDR3 DNA is TGTGCCAGCAGCTCGACGACAGGGTATGGCTACACCTTC. The chain uses TRBV11-2 and TRBJ1-2, with 7 positions matching TRBD1. V gave up 4 bases and J gave up 5 bases; unmatched junction bases: 4. The CDR3 has 13 residues. Germline V gene sequence: CDR1 SGHAT, CDR2 FQNNGV.

CDR3 region: CASSSRQAPNNEQFF. The DNA of the CDR3 is TGTGCCAGCAGCTCCCGACAAGCTCCCAACAATGAGCAGTTCTTC. The V gene is TRBV7-3, the J gene TRBJ2-1; D is unresolved. The CDR3 has 15 residues. Trimming stripped 4 bases from V and 5 bases from J, with 15 bases between. CDR1 and CDR2 from the germline V gene are SGHTA and FQGTGA.

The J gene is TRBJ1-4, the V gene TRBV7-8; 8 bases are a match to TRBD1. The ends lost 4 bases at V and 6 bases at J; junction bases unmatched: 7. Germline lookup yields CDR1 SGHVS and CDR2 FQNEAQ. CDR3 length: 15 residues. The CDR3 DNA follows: TGTGCCAGCAGCTCCCGGACAGGGAGGGATGAAAAACTGTTTTTT. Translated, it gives CASSSRTGRDEKLFF.

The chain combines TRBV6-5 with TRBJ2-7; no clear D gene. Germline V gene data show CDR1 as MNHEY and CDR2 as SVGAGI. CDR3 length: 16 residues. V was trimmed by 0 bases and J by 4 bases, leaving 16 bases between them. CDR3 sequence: CASSYSARQSVYEQYF. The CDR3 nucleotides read TGTGCCAGCAGTTACTCAGCTCGGCAGAGCGTTTACGAGCAGTACTTC.

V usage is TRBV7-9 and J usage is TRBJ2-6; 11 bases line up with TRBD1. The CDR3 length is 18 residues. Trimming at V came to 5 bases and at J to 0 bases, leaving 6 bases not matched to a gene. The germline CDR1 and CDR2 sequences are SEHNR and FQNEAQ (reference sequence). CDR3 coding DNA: TGTGCCAGCAGCACCCGGGACAGGGGGAGCTCTGGGGCCAACGTCCTGACTTTC. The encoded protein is CASSTRDRGSSGANVLTF. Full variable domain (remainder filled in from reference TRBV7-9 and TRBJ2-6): DTGVSQNPRHKITKRGQNVTFRCDPISEHNRLYWYRQTLGQGPEFLTYFQNEAQLEKSRLLSDRFSAERPKGSFSTLEIQRTEQGDSAMYLCASSTRDRGSSGANVLTFGAGSRLTVL.

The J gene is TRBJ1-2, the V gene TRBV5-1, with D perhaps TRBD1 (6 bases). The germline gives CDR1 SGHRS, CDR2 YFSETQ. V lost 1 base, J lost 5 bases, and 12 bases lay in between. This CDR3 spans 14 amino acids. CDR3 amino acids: CASSLSDQGYGYTF. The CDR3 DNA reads TGCGCCAGCAGCTTGTCGGACCAGGGGTATGGCTACACCTTC.

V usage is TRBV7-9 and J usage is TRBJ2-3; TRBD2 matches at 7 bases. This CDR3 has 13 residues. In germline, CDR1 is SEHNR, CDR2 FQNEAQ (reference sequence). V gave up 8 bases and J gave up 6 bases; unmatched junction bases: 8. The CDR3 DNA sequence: TGTGCCAGCTCAATGAGCGGGACCGATACGCAGTATTTT. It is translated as CASSMSGTDTQYF.

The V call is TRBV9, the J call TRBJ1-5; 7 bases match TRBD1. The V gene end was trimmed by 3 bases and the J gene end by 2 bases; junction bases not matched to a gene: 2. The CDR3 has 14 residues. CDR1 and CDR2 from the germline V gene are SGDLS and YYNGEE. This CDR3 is CASSADRGNQPQHF. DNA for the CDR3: TGTGCCAGCAGCGCCGACAGGGGCAATCAGCCCCAGCATTTT. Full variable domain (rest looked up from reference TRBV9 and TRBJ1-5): DSGVTQTPKHLITATGQRVTLRCSPRSGDLSVYWYQQSLDQGLQFLIQYYNGEERAKGNILERFSAQQFPDLHSELNLSSLELGDSALYFCASSADRGNQPQHFGDGTRLSIL.

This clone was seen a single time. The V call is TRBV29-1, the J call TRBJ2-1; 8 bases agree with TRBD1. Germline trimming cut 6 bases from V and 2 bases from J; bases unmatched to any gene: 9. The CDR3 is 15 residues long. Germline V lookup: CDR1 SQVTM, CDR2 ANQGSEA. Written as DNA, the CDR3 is TGCAGCGTACTAAACCCGGGACAGGCCTACAATGAGCAGTTCTTC. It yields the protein CSVLNPGQAYNEQFF.

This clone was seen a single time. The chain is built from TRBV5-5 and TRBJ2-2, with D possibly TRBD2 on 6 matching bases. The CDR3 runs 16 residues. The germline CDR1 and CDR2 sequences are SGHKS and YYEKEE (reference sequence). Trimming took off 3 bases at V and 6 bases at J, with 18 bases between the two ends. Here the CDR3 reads CASSSAPYGSSGELFF. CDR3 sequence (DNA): TGTGCCAGCAGCTCAGCACCCTACGGGAGCTCCGGGGAGCTGTTTTTT.

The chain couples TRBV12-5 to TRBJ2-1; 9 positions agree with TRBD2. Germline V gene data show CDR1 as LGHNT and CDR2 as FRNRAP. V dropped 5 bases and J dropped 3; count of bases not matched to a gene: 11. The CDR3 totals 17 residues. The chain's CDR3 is CASGPAQTSGYYNEQFF. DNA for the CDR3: TGTGCTAGTGGTCCGGCCCAAACTAGCGGGTACTACAATGAGCAGTTCTTC.

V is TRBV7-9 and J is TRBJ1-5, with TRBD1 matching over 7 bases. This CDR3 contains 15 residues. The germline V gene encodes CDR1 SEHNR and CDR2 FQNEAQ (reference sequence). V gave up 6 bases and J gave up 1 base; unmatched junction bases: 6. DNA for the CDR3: TGTGCCAGCAGTCCGACAGGGTTAAGCAATCAGCCCCAGCATTTT. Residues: CASSPTGLSNQPQHF. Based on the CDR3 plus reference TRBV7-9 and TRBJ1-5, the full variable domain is DTGVSQNPRHKITKRGQNVTFRCDPISEHNRLYWYRQTLGQGPEFLTYFQNEAQLEKSRLLSDRFSAERPKGSFSTLEIQRTEQGDSAMYLCASSPTGLSNQPQHFGDGTRLSIL.

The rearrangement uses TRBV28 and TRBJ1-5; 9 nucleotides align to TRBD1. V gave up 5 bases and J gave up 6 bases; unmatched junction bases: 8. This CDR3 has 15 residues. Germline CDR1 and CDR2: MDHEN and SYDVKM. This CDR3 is CASSIPQGASQPQHF. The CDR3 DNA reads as TGTGCCAGCAGTATCCCACAGGGGGCGTCTCAGCCCCAGCATTTT.

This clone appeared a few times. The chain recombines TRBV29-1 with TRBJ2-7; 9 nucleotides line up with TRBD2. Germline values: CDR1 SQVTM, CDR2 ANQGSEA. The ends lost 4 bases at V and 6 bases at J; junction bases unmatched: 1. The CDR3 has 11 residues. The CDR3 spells CSVGLAAEQYF. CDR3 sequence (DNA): TGCAGCGTTGGACTAGCGGCCGAGCAGTACTTC.

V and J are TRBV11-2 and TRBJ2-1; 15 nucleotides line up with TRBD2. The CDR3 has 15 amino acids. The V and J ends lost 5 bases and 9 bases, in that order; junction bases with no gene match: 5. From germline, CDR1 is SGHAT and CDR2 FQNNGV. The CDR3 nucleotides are TGTGCCAGCAGCACCGGACTAGCGGGAGGGGCTGAGCAGTTCTTC. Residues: CASSTGLAGGAEQFF.

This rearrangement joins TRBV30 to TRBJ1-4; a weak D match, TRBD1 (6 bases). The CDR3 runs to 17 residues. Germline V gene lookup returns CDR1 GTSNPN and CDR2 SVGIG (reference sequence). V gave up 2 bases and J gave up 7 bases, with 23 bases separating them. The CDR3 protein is CAWSPRGRGGLGEKLFF. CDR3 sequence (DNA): TGTGCCTGGAGTCCACGCGGACGCGGGGGGCTGGGTGAAAAACTGTTTTTT.

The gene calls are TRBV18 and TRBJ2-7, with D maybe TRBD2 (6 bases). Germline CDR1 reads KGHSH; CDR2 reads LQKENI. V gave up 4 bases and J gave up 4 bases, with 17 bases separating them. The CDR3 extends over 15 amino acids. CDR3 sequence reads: CASSRDSGIIYEQYF. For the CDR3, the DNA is TGTGCCAGCTCACGGGACTCCGGGATTATATACGAGCAGTACTTC.

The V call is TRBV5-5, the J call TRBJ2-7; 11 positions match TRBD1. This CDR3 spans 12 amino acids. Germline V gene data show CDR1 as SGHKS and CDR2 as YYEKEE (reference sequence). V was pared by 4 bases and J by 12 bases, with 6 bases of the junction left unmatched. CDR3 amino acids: CASSQWGTGGYF. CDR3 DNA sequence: TGTGCCAGCAGCCAGTGGGGGACAGGGGGGTACTTC. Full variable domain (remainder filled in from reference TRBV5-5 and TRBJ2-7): DAGVTQSPTHLIKTRGQQVTLRCSPISGHKSVSWYQQVLGQGPQFIFQYYEKEERGRGNFPDRFSARQFPNYSSELNVNALLLGDSALYLCASSQWGTGGYFGPGTRLTVT.